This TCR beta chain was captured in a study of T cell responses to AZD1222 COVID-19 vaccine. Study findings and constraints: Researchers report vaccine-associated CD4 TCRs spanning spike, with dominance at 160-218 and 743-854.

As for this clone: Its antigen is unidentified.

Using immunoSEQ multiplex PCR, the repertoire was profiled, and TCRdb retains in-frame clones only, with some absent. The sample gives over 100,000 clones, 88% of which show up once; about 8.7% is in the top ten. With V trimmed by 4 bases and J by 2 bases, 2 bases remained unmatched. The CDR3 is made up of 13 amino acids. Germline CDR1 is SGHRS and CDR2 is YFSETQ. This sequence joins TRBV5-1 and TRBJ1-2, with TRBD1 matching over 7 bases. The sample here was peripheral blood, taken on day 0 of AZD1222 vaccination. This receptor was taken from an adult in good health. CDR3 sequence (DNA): TGCGCCAGCAGCACAGGGGCGAACTATGGCTACACCTTC. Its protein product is CASSTGANYGYTF.